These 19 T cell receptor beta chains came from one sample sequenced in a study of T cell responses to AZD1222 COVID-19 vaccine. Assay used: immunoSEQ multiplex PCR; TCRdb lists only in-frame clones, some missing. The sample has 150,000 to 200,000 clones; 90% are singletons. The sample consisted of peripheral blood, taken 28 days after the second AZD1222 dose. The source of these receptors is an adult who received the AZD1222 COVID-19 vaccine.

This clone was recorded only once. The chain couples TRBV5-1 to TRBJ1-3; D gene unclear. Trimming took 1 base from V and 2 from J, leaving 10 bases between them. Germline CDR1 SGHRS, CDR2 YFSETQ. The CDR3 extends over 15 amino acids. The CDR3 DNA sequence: TGCGCCAGCAGCTTGAGGCAAGGTGCTGGAAACACCATATATTTT. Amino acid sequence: CASSLRQGAGNTIYF.

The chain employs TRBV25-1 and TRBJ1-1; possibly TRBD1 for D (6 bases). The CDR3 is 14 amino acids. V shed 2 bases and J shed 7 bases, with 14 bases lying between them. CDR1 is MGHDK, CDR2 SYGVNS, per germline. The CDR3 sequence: CASSEIGGLNEAFF. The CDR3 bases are TGTGCCAGCAGTGAAATTGGGGGCCTAAATGAAGCTTTCTTT.

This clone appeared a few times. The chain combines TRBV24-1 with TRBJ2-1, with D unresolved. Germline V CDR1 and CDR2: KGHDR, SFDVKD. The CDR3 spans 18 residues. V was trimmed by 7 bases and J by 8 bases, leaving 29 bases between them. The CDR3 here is CATRGSAARGGSVHEQFF. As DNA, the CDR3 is TGTGCCACCAGGGGGTCAGCAGCTAGAGGTGGTTCTGTCCATGAGCAGTTCTTC.

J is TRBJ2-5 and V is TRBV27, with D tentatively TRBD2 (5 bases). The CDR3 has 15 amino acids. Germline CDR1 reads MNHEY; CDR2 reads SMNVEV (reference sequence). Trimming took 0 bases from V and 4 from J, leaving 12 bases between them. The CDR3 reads CASSLSWASPETQYF. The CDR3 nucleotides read TGTGCCAGCAGTTTATCTTGGGCTAGCCCAGAGACCCAGTACTTC.

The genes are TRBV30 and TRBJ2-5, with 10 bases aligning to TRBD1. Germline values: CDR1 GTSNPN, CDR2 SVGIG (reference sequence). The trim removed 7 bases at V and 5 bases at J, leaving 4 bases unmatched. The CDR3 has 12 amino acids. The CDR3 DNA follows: TGTGCCTCAGCGGGACAGGGGGAGACCCAGTACTTC. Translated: CASAGQGETQYF.

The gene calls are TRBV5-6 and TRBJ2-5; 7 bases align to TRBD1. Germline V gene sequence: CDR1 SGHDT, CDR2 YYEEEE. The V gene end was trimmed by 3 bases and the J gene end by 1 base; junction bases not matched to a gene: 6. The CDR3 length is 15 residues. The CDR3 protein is CASSWEQGIQETQYF. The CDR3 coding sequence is TGTGCCAGCAGCTGGGAACAGGGGATCCAAGAGACCCAGTACTTC.

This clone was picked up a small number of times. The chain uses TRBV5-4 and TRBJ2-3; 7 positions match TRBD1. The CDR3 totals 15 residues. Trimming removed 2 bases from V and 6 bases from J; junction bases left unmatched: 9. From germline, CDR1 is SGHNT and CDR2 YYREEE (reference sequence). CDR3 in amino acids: CASSFRQGKWDTQYF. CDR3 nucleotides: TGTGCCAGCAGCTTCCGACAGGGCAAGTGGGATACGCAGTATTTT.

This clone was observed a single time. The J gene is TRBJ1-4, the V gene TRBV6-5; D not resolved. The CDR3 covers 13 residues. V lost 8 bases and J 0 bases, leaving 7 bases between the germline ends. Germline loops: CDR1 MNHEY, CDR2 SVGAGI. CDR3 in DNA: TGTGCCAGCCAAGTTACAACTAATGAAAAACTGTTTTTT. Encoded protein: CASQVTTNEKLFF.

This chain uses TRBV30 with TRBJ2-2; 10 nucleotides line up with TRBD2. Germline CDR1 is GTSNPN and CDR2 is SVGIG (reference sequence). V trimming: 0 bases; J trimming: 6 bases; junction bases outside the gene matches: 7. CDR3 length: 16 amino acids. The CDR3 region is CAWSVFSSGRSGELFF. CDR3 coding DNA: TGTGCCTGGAGTGTATTCTCTAGCGGGAGATCCGGGGAGCTGTTTTTT.

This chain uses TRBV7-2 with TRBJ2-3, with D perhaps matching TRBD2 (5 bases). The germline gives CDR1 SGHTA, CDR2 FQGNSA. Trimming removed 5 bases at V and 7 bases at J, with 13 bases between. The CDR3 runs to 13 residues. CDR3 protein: CASSPDGLYTQYF. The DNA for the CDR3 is TGTGCCAGCAGCCCCGACGGACTGTATACGCAGTATTTT.

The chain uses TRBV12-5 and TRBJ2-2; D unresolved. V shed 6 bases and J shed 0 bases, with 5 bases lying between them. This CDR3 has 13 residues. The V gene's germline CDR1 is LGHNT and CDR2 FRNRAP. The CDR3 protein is CASGPSNTGELFF. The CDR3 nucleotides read TGTGCTAGTGGCCCATCGAACACCGGGGAGCTGTTTTTT.

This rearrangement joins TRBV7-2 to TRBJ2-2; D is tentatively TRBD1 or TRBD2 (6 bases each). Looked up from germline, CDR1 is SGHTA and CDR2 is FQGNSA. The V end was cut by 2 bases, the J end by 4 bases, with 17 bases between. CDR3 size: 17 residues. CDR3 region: CASSLYAPRGGTGELFF. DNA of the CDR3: TGTGCCAGCAGCTTATACGCGCCCAGGGGAGGCACCGGGGAGCTGTTTTTT. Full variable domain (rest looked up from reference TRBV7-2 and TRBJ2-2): GAGVSQSPSNKVTEKGKDVELRCDPISGHTALYWYRQSLGQGLEFLIYFQGNSAPDKSGLPSDRFSAERTGGSVSTLTIQRTQQEDSAVYLCASSLYAPRGGTGELFFGEGSRLTVL.

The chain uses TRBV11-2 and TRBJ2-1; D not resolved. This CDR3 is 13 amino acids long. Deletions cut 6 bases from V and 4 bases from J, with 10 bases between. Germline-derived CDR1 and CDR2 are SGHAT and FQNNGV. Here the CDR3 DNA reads TGTGCCAGCAGTACGACCAGATACAATGAGCAGTTCTTC. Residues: CASSTTRYNEQFF.

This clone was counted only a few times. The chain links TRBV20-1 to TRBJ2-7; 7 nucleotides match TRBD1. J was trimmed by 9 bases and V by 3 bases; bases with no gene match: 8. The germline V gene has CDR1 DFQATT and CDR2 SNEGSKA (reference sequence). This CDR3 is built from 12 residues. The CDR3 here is CSASDRAEVQYF. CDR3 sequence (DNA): TGCAGTGCTAGTGACAGGGCAGAGGTGCAGTACTTC.

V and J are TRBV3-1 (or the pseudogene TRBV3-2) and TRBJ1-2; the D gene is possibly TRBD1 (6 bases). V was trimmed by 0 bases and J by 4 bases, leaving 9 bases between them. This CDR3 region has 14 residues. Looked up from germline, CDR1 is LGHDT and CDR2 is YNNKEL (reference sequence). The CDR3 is CASSQDTGSYGYTF. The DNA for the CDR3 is TGTGCCAGCAGCCAAGATACAGGGAGCTATGGCTACACCTTC.

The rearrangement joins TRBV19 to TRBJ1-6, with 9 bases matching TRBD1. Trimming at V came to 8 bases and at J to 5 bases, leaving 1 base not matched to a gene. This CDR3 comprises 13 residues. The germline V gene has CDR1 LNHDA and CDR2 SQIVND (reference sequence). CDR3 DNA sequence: TGTGCCAGTCGGACAGGGGATAATTCACCCCTCCACTTT. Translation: CASRTGDNSPLHF.

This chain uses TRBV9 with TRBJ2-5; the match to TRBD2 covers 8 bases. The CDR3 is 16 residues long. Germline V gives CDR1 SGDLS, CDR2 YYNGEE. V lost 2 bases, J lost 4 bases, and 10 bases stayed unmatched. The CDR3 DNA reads TGTGCCAGCAGCGTCCGGATAGGAGCGGGAGTAGAGACCCAGTACTTC. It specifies CASSVRIGAGVETQYF. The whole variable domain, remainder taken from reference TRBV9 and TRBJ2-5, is DSGVTQTPKHLITATGQRVTLRCSPRSGDLSVYWYQQSLDQGLQFLIQYYNGEERAKGNILERFSAQQFPDLHSELNLSSLELGDSALYFCASSVRIGAGVETQYFGPGTRLLVL.

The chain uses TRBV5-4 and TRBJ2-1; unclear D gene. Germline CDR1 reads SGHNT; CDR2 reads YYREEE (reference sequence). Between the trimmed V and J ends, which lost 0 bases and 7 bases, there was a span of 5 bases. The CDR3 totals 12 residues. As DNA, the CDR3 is TGTGCCAGCAGCTTGGTAGAGAATGAGCAGTTCTTC. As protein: CASSLVENEQFF.

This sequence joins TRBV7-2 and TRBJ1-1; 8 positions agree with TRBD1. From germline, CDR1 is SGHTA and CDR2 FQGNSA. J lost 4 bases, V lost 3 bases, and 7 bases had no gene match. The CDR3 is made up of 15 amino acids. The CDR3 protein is CASSFGQGRFTEAFF. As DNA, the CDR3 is TGTGCCAGCAGCTTCGGACAGGGTCGATTCACTGAAGCTTTCTTT.